The T cell receptor beta chain under discussion was sequenced for a study of T cell responses to AZD1222 COVID-19 vaccine. Clones were sequenced by immunoSEQ multiplex PCR, and TCRdb holds only the in-frame ones, with some missing. The sample holds tens of thousands of clones, about 90% seen once. V was trimmed by 0 bases and J by 11 bases, leaving 14 bases between them. This CDR3 contains 15 residues. Germline V lookup: CDR1 LGHDT, CDR2 YNNKEL (reference sequence). The chain couples TRBV3-1 (or the pseudogene TRBV3-2) to TRBJ1-6; the D is unclear. The sample here was peripheral blood, taken on day 0 of AZD1222 vaccination. This receptor was taken from an adult in good health. The CDR3 bases are TGTGCCAGCAGCCAAGATCGAGGAGGGCATCCACCCCTCCACTTT. Its protein is CASSQDRGGHPPLHF.